The clone carrying this TCR beta chain was counted at least ten times. Its antigen is still unknown. Researchers took RNA transcripts and amplified the TCR beta CDR3 regions from them. Researchers ran a first-round RT-PCR on the TCR CDR3 using the HTBI primer set. TCRdb re-called the multiplex PCR reads through MiXCR, storing one row per CDR3 protein. The sample has around 200,000 distinct CDR3 sequences, over 15% seen once. Stability of Graves' hyperthyroidism was defined as absent ophthalmopathy progression within 18 months. Exclusions: uncontrolled infection, other autoimmune disease, pregnancy, lactation. The record originates from a study of T cells in Graves' hyperthyroidism and ophthalmopathy. The ends were cut back, 4 bases at V and 8 bases at J, with 14 bases in the middle. Germline values: CDR1 SNHLY, CDR2 FYNNEI. The CDR3 sequence is 13 residues long. Overall study findings and caveats: With a median lead of 6.5 months before onset, the model predicted ophthalmopathy. Stable hyperthyroidism and ophthalmopathy were separated using 13 V-J signatures.

The sequencing input was blood. The rearrangement uses TRBV2 and TRBJ2-5; possible D gene TRBD1, 5 bases. The sequence was collected from a woman aged 50 to 60 with Graves' hyperthyroidism. The CDR3 sequence: CASSGARANTQYF. As DNA, the CDR3 is TGTGCCAGCAGTGGTGCCAGGGCGAATACCCAGTACTTC.